Each of the 22 T cell receptor beta chains below was sequenced from the same sample in a study of breast tumors, draining lymph nodes, adjacent tissues. A single record per CDR3 protein comes from TCRdb applying MiXCR to the multiplex PCR reads. The sample contains 55,000 to 75,000 distinct CDR3 sequences, 43% of which appear only once. Sequencing used breast tumor tissue. Receptor source: a female donor with breast cancer. Some clones in this sample may be carry-over from other donors' samples.

In its sample, this clonotype was seen many times. J is TRBJ2-5 and V is TRBV12-3 or TRBV12-4; a weak D match, TRBD1 (5 bases). Trimming shortened V by 1 base and J by 5 bases, and 11 bases separated the two germline ends. This CDR3 comprises 14 residues. This CDR3 is CASSLEAGLETQYF. CDR3 bases: TGTGCCAGCAGTTTAGAGGCAGGGTTGGAGACCCAGTACTTC.

This clonotype was counted between two and nine times. The chain recombines TRBV4-1 with TRBJ1-1, with D perhaps matching TRBD1 (5 bases). The germline V gene has CDR1 MGHRA and CDR2 YSYEKL. The CDR3 is 15 residues long. Deletions cut 0 bases from V and 7 bases from J, with 15 bases between. The CDR3 sequence is CASSQDRGTRREAFF. CDR3 nucleotides: TGCGCCAGCAGCCAAGACAGAGGGACGCGACGTGAAGCTTTCTTT.

This clonotype was observed a handful of times. The J gene is TRBJ1-6, the V gene TRBV7-9; D not certain. V lost 4 bases and J lost 7, with 11 bases in between. CDR3 length equals 14 residues. Germline V gene data show CDR1 as SEHNR and CDR2 as FQNEAQ (reference sequence). The CDR3 protein is CASSSLDGNSPLHF. The CDR3 coding sequence is TGTGCCAGCAGCTCCCTGGACGGGAATTCACCCCTCCACTTT. Complete variable domain (other parts from reference TRBV7-9 and TRBJ1-6): DTGVSQNPRHKITKRGQNVTFRCDPISEHNRLYWYRQTLGQGPEFLTYFQNEAQLEKSRLLSDRFSAERPKGSFSTLEIQRTEQGDSAMYLCASSSLDGNSPLHFGNGTRLTVT.

This clonotype was observed at least ten times. This sequence joins TRBV20-1 and TRBJ1-1, with D tentatively TRBD1 (6 bases). CDR1 is DFQATT and CDR2 is SNEGSKA in the germline V gene (reference sequence). The CDR3 length is 14 residues. The V end was cut by 5 bases, the J end by 1 base, with 14 bases between. The CDR3 region is CSAFLQGRNTEAFF. The CDR3 region has the DNA TGCAGTGCTTTTTTACAGGGTCGGAACACTGAAGCTTTCTTT.

As concerns this clonotype: A much bigger clone sits one base away, suggesting this may be a read error. This chain uses TRBV11-2 with TRBJ2-3; possibly TRBD1 or TRBD2 for D (5 bases each). Germline loops: CDR1 SGHAT, CDR2 FQNNGV. This CDR3 region has 13 residues. V was shortened by 5 bases and J by 8 bases, with 14 bases between the two germline ends. Here the CDR3 reads CASSLLTGGTQYF. CDR3 nucleotide sequence: TGTGCCAGCAGCCTACTAACTGGGGGTACGCAGTATTTT.

This clonotype was detected many times. The chain uses TRBV5-5 and TRBJ2-5; 11 bases align to TRBD2. The trim removed 0 bases at V and 2 bases at J, leaving 15 bases unmatched. The CDR3 is made up of 20 amino acids. The germline V gene encodes CDR1 SGHKS and CDR2 YYEKEE (reference sequence). CDR3 sequence (DNA): TGTGCCAGCAGCTTGGTGTGGGGTACTAGCGGGGGCACCCTTCAAGAGACCCAGTACTTC. Translation gives CASSLVWGTSGGTLQETQYF.

The chain is built from TRBV20-1 and TRBJ1-5, with D maybe TRBD1 (5 bases). V dropped 3 bases and J dropped 11 bases, with 20 bases sitting between them. The CDR3 runs 14 residues. Germline CDR1 and CDR2: DFQATT and SNEGSKA (reference sequence). The CDR3 DNA follows: TGCAGTGCTAGGGGGACTAGCGGGATTGAGACCCAGCATTTT. Protein product: CSARGTSGIETQHF.

In its sample, this clonotype was seen many times. The J gene is TRBJ2-2, the V gene TRBV5-1; D is unresolved. Trimming took off 2 bases at V and 0 bases at J, with 8 bases between the two ends. The length of the CDR3 is 15 residues. The V gene's germline CDR1 is SGHRS and CDR2 YFSETQ. In DNA form, the CDR3 reads TGCGCCAGCAGCTTTTCACTCCCGAACACCGGGGAGCTGTTTTTT. This translates into CASSFSLPNTGELFF.

This chain links TRBV7-9 with TRBJ1-4, with 12 bases identical to TRBD1. The CDR3 length is 15 residues. V was clipped by 5 bases and J by 7 bases; unmatched bases: 5. The germline V gene has CDR1 SEHNR and CDR2 FQNEAQ (reference sequence). The DNA of the CDR3 is TGTGCCAGCAGCACTCGGGACAGGGGGCGTGAAAAACTGTTTTTT. As protein: CASSTRDRGREKLFF.

This clonotype was observed at least ten times. The CDR3 nucleotides read TGTGCCACCTCCGGGAAACAAGAGACCCAGTACTTC. This codes for CATSGKQETQYF. This chain uses TRBV2 with TRBJ2-5, with D maybe TRBD2 (5 bases). The CDR3 is 12 residues long. Germline values: CDR1 SNHLY, CDR2 FYNNEI. V was trimmed by 10 bases and J by 2 bases, leaving 11 bases between them.

This chain uses TRBV20-1 with TRBJ2-6; 8 nucleotides agree with TRBD1. The junction had 5 bases not matched to a gene; V was cut back by 1 base and J by 3 bases. Germline V lookup: CDR1 DFQATT, CDR2 SNEGSKA (reference sequence). The CDR3 totals 16 residues. The CDR3 here is CSARGTGTGGANVLTF. The CDR3, as DNA: TGCAGTGCTAGAGGGACAGGGACAGGTGGGGCCAACGTCCTGACTTTC.

This clonotype is categorized as medium-sized (0.01 to 0.1%). The V and J genes are TRBV12-3 or TRBV12-4 and TRBJ2-7, with TRBD1 as a possible D gene (6 bases). V lost 2 bases and J 3 bases, leaving 8 bases between the germline ends. This CDR3 has 13 residues. The CDR3 coding sequence is TGTGCCAGCAGTTTACAGGGGAACTACGAGCAGTACTTC. Translating gives CASSLQGNYEQYF.

This clonotype came up many times. The chain is built from TRBV6-2 or TRBV6-3 and TRBJ1-6; a weak D match, TRBD1 (5 bases). CDR3 length equals 17 residues. Trimming removed 2 bases from V and 0 bases from J, with 11 bases in between. Germline V gives CDR1 MNHEY, CDR2 SVGEGT. This chain's CDR3 is CASSYTSGYSYNSPLHF. The CDR3 DNA reads TGTGCCAGCAGTTACACCTCAGGGTACTCCTATAATTCACCCCTCCACTTT.

The V and J genes are TRBV7-9 and TRBJ2-6; 8 bases align to TRBD1. The CDR3 sequence is 17 residues long. Germline V gene data show CDR1 as SEHNR and CDR2 as FQNEAQ (reference sequence). Trimming cost V 5 bases and J 3 bases; bases outside gene matches: 9. CDR3 DNA sequence: TGTGCCAGCAGCCCGACAGGGGTAGTGATTGGGGCCAACGTCCTGACTTTC. This translates into CASSPTGVVIGANVLTF.

This chain joins TRBV7-6 and TRBJ2-3; tentative D call: TRBD2 (6 bases). V lost 0 bases, J lost 7 bases, and 17 bases lay in between. CDR1 and CDR2 from the germline V gene are SGHVS and FNYEAQ. The CDR3 is made up of 16 amino acids. The chain's CDR3 is CASSLATTPGRNTQYF. Here the CDR3 DNA reads TGTGCCAGCAGCTTAGCGACTACCCCGGGGAGGAATACGCAGTATTTT.

This clonotype has at least ten counts. This rearrangement joins TRBV6-5 to TRBJ2-7; 9 bases map to TRBD2. Germline trimming cut 6 bases from V and 3 bases from J; bases unmatched to any gene: 9. The CDR3 spans 15 residues. Germline V gene sequence: CDR1 MNHEY, CDR2 SVGAGI. The chain's CDR3 is CASRPSGGGGYEQYF. CDR3 in DNA: TGTGCCAGCAGGCCCTCGGGCGGGGGGGGCTACGAGCAGTACTTC.

By share of the sample, this clonotype is medium-sized. The chain uses TRBV7-3 and TRBJ2-6, with unresolved D. Germline V gene lookup returns CDR1 SGHTA and CDR2 FQGTGA. The CDR3 extends over 18 amino acids. V was shortened by 1 base and J by 0 bases, with 13 bases between the two germline ends. CDR3 nucleotides: TGTGCCAGCAGCTTAAGGCAGGCCGCATTCTCTGGGGCCAACGTCCTGACTTTC. This gives the protein CASSLRQAAFSGANVLTF.

In its sample, this clonotype was seen many times. The chain links TRBV24-1 to TRBJ2-7; no clear D gene. CDR1 KGHDR and CDR2 SFDVKD come from the germline V gene. V lost 9 bases and J 4 bases, leaving 12 bases between the germline ends. The CDR3 is 12 residues long. CDR3 DNA sequence: TGTGCCACCTCCCCCGGCTATTACGAGCAGTACTTC. It encodes CATSPGYYEQYF.

This clonotype was detected many times. The V and J genes are TRBV4-1 and TRBJ2-3; 8 positions match TRBD2. In germline, CDR1 is MGHRA, CDR2 YSYEKL. Trimming at V came to 3 bases and at J to 0 bases, leaving 14 bases not matched to a gene. The CDR3 loop spans 19 amino acids. CDR3 residues: CASSHYWSGGRASTDTQYF. In DNA, the CDR3 is TGCGCCAGCAGCCATTACTGGAGCGGGGGACGAGCTAGCACAGATACGCAGTATTTT.

The V call is TRBV4-2, the J call TRBJ1-4; D possibly corresponds to TRBD1 (6 bases). V lost 3 bases and J 7 bases, leaving 15 bases between the germline ends. The CDR3 contains 15 residues. Germline CDR1 and CDR2: LGHNA and YNFKEQ. The CDR3 region is CASSHTDSRGEKLFF. The CDR3 region has the DNA TGTGCCAGCAGCCACACGGACAGTAGGGGTGAAAAACTGTTTTTT.

A word on this clonotype: At one of its ends the junction is not consistent with the germline gene, which may arise from a read error. The chain carries TRBV20-1 and TRBJ2-3; D ambiguous. Germline loops: CDR1 DFQATT, CDR2 SNEGSKA (reference sequence). The length of the CDR3 is 14 residues. CDR3 sequence reads: CSARDRGNTATQYF. CDR3 sequence (DNA): TGCAGTGCTAGAGATCGCGGCAACACAGCTACGCAGTATTTT.

At least ten counts were recorded for this clonotype. J is TRBJ1-6 and V is TRBV9; no reliable D call. This CDR3 contains 12 residues. V was shortened by 0 bases and J by 9 bases, with 4 bases between the two germline ends. Germline V gene lookup returns CDR1 SGDLS and CDR2 YYNGEE. CDR3 in DNA: TGTGCCAGCAGCGTAGAAGGTTCACCCCTCCACTTT. Encoded protein: CASSVEGSPLHF.